Below, 8 T cell receptor beta chains from the same sample are listed, as sequenced in a study of CD8+CD57+ T cells in acquired aplastic anemia. Patients picked for sequencing had shown CD8+CD57+ cell expansion detected by flow cytometry. The template used for profiling TCR beta VDJ and CDR3 was genomic DNA. A single record per CDR3 protein comes from TCRdb applying MiXCR to the reads. The profile shows 200,000 to 300,000 distinct CDR3 sequences, approximately 50% of them singletons. Sequencing was carried out using sorted CD4+, CD8+, or CD8+CD57+ T cells (not recorded which) from PBMCs. These receptors all stem from a human donor with aplastic anemia.

This clonotype was picked up a small number of times. The chain links TRBV2 to TRBJ2-2, with TRBD2 identical over 8 bases. The germline V gene has CDR1 SNHLY and CDR2 FYNNEI. This CDR3 spans 17 amino acids. With 4 bases clipped from V and 4 bases from J, the junction kept 11 bases outside the gene matches. DNA of the CDR3: TGTGCCAGCAGTGTTATTGGGCTAGCGGGTTCCACCGGGGAGCTGTTTTTT. Translating it yields CASSVIGLAGSTGELFF. Combining the CDR3 with reference TRBV2 and TRBJ2-2 gives the whole variable domain EPEVTQTPSHQVTQMGQEVILRCVPISNHLYFYWYRQILGQKVEFLVSFYNNEISEKSEIFDDQFSVERPDGSNFTLKIRSTKLEDSAMYFCASSVIGLAGSTGELFFGEGSRLTVL.

This clonotype appeared a few times. The chain has TRBV10-3 and TRBJ1-2, with a weak D call TRBD1 (6 bases). This CDR3 comprises 13 residues. CDR1 is ENHRY and CDR2 is SYGVKD in the germline V gene. Trimming took off 4 bases at V and 5 bases at J, with 11 bases between the two ends. CDR3 bases: TGTGCCATCAGTGGGACAGAAGGATATGGCTACACCTTC. Its protein product is CAISGTEGYGYTF.

This rearrangement joins TRBV2 to TRBJ1-5; D might be TRBD1 (5 bases). CDR1 and CDR2 (germline): SNHLY, FYNNEI. This CDR3 has 14 amino acids. V was shortened by 6 bases and J by 0 bases, with 9 bases between the two germline ends. CDR3 coding DNA: TGTGCCAGCAGCCGGGGGACTAGCAATCAGCCCCAGCATTTT. It encodes CASSRGTSNQPQHF.

V gene TRBV20-1 combines with J gene TRBJ1-2, with a weak D call TRBD1 (6 bases). The CDR3 is 12 residues long. CDR1 DFQATT and CDR2 SNEGSKA come from the germline V gene (reference sequence). V lost 5 bases and J lost 4, with 11 bases in between. The CDR3 sequence is CSAPKGGYGYTF. The CDR3, as DNA: TGCAGTGCTCCTAAGGGGGGCTATGGCTACACCTTC.

The table lists this clonotype with many counts. The chain has TRBV9 and TRBJ1-2, with 7 bases lining up with TRBD1. The junction had 13 bases not matched to a gene; V was cut back by 3 bases and J by 8 bases. Germline CDR1 is SGDLS and CDR2 is YYNGEE. The CDR3 runs 15 residues. CDR3: CASSAVQGPGLGYTF. In DNA form, the CDR3 reads TGTGCCAGCAGCGCCGTACAGGGGCCGGGGTTGGGCTACACCTTC.

There are many counts of this clonotype. The chain employs TRBV20-1 and TRBJ1-6; D may be TRBD1 (6 bases). This CDR3 comprises 15 residues. Trimming shortened V by 0 bases and J by 10 bases, and 16 bases separated the two germline ends. Per germline, CDR1 DFQATT and CDR2 SNEGSKA (reference sequence). CDR3 in amino acids: CSARDRYRENSPLHF. In DNA form, the CDR3 reads TGCAGTGCTAGAGATCGGTACAGGGAAAACTCACCCCTCCACTTT.

With regard to this clonotype: A much more abundant neighbour one base away suggests this may be a read error. The CDR3 reads CASSLNRGEEAQYF. As DNA, the CDR3 is TGTGCCAGCAGCTTAAATCGGGGGGAAGAGGCCCAGTACTTC. V and J are TRBV7-9 and TRBJ2-5; TRBD2 agrees at 7 bases. This CDR3 is 14 amino acids long. The germline CDR1 and CDR2 sequences are SEHNR and FQNEAQ (reference sequence).

This clonotype was seen at least ten times. The V gene is TRBV9, the J gene TRBJ2-3; TRBD2 matches 7 bases. CDR1 and CDR2 from the germline V gene are SGDLS and YYNGEE. The CDR3 runs to 17 residues. Germline trimming cut 0 bases from V and 3 bases from J; bases unmatched to any gene: 10. The CDR3 DNA reads TGTGCCAGCAGCGTAGAGGGTGGGGTGCGGGAGACAGATACGCAGTATTTT. It encodes CASSVEGGVRETDTQYF. Full variable domain (remainder filled in from reference TRBV9 and TRBJ2-3): DSGVTQTPKHLITATGQRVTLRCSPRSGDLSVYWYQQSLDQGLQFLIQYYNGEERAKGNILERFSAQQFPDLHSELNLSSLELGDSALYFCASSVEGGVRETDTQYFGPGTRLTVL.